This T cell receptor (beta chain) emerged from a study of lymphopenia after photon versus proton radiotherapy. A note on this clone: Its cognate antigen is unknown.

The protocol was immunoSEQ multiplex PCR, while the TCRdb copy is restricted to in-frame clones and leaves out a portion. The sample contains about 39,000 clones, 90% to 95% of which appear only once. From germline, CDR1 is SGHVS and CDR2 FQNEAQ. This CDR3 spans 13 amino acids. Trimming left V 5 bases short and J 4 bases short, with 9 bases between. Broader study findings: Relative stability marked proton patients; photon patients lost diversity and naive cells. Post-nadir TCR diversity decline inversely tracked overall survival among those who died. Survival link was tested only in deceased patients; proton benefit remains a possibility. After the lymphocyte nadir, photon-treated repertoires showed oligoclonal expansion, especially of CD8+ Temra cells.

The rearrangement uses TRBV7-8 and TRBJ2-1, with D possibly matching TRBD1 (5 bases). The receptor comes from a man aged 55 to 70 with cholangiocarcinoma. The sequenced sample was peripheral blood, obtained from a patient treated with photon-based radiotherapy. In DNA, the CDR3 is TGTGCCAGCAGCGAAGGGGATTACAATGAGCAGTTCTTC. Translation: CASSEGDYNEQFF.